Listed here are 6 T cell receptor beta chains from one sample, sequenced in a study of Graves' ophthalmopathy and Graves' hyperthyroidism. Amplification of the TCR beta CDR3 regions used RNA transcripts (as template). The library came from an HTBI-primed first-round RT-PCR and a second-round multiplex PCR. TCRdb reprocessed the multiplex PCR reads with MiXCR, giving one entry per CDR3 protein. In the table there are hundreds of thousands of distinct CDR3 sequences, 35% to 50% of which are singletons. Sequenced input: peripheral blood. The receptor source for this set is an adult man with Graves' ophthalmopathy.

This clonotype was seen repeatedly, ten times or more. The J gene is TRBJ1-1, the V gene TRBV29-1; weak D call: TRBD1 (6 bases). The CDR3 consists of 13 residues. Germline V gene sequence: CDR1 SQVTM, CDR2 ANQGSEA. V was cut by 7 bases and J by 2 bases, with 14 bases left in between. CDR3 amino acids: CSAGTQQNTEAFF. The CDR3 DNA reads TGCAGCGCCGGGACACAGCAAAACACTGAAGCTTTCTTT.

This clonotype was found once. A junction boundary mismatches the germline segment, possibly from a read error. The rearrangement links TRBV19 to TRBJ1-5, with D hard to call. Germline V lookup: CDR1 LNHDA, CDR2 SQIVND (reference sequence). CDR3 size: 14 residues. CDR3 amino acids: CASSIRADNRPQHF. The CDR3 nucleotides read TGCGCCAGTAGTATTCGGGCAGACAATCGGCCCCAGCATTTT.

This clonotype was seen repeatedly, ten times or more. V usage is TRBV29-1 and J usage is TRBJ1-1; D may be TRBD1 (5 bases). This CDR3 is built from 13 residues. Per germline, CDR1 SQVTM and CDR2 ANQGSEA. The V and J ends lost 4 bases and 2 bases respectively, with 11 bases between them. For the CDR3, the DNA is TGCAGCGTTGCCGGGACGGCAAACACTGAAGCTTTCTTT. This gives the protein CSVAGTANTEAFF.

This clonotype was seen only once. A read error may be the cause here, since a much bigger clone is one base away. The chain is built from TRBV20-1 and TRBJ1-1, with no clear D. Deletions cut 1 base from V and 6 bases from J, with 9 bases between. Looked up from germline, CDR1 is DFQATT and CDR2 is SNEGSKA (reference sequence). This CDR3 has 12 amino acids. DNA of the CDR3: TGCAGTGCTAGAGTCCCAGGACCTGAAGCTTTCTTT. This translates into CSARVPGPEAFF.

This rearrangement joins TRBV19 to TRBJ2-6; D gene uncertain. The CDR3 spans 16 residues. Germline V gives CDR1 LNHDA, CDR2 SQIVND (reference sequence). The V end lost 9 bases, the J end lost 0 bases, and 15 bases lay between the germline ends. Here the CDR3 DNA reads TGTGCCAGCGCTGACTCAGGCTTCTCTGGGGCCAACGTCCTGACTTTC. It translates to CASADSGFSGANVLTF.

The V and J genes are TRBV20-1 and TRBJ2-2; 12 bases line up with TRBD1. Per germline, CDR1 DFQATT and CDR2 SNEGSKA (reference sequence). Trimming took 6 bases from V and 4 from J; bases not matched to a gene: 3. The CDR3 is 14 residues long. In DNA, the CDR3 is TGCAGTGCCTTGGGACAGGGGGCCACCGGGGAGCTGTTTTTT. Translating it yields CSALGQGATGELFF.